This T cell receptor beta chain was recorded in a study of cytomegalovirus exposure and HLA in healthy donors (dated by TCRdb to 2016 to 2017). Turning to the overall study: The 500 to 700 repertoires of the first cohort and the roughly 110 validation repertoires were produced on the same platform, according to a later analysis. The study was designed to test whether signatures of past pathogen exposure could be identified by cataloging public T cell receptors. Besides the first cohort of under 700 subjects, a separate validation cohort made up of 95 to 150 different subjects was used. To predict cytomegalovirus infection status, the study brought together high-throughput TCR immunosequencing, statistical association of individual TCRs with disease status, and machine learning.

Libraries came from the immunoSEQ multiplex PCR assay. In the authors' own workflow: A statistical classification framework was built to diagnose cytomegalovirus status from the catalog of TCR beta chain sequences. Entries here come from immuneACCESS through TCRdb and include only in-frame sequences with V and J called. Some clones fail to appear in such tables; in the studies checked, an unresolved V gene covers under half of the shortfall, and the cause of the remainder is unknown. V and J calls and clone size are given by that table; D and trimming were obtained from the DNA. The sample data list 150,000 to 200,000 clones, and roughly 80% of these were observed just once. The ten largest clonotypes hold roughly 7% of the sample. What the work shows at the level of the full study, not this receptor alone: Cytomegalovirus status was reported to be diagnosed by the classifier with high specificity and sensitivity in both the original and validation cohorts. A total of 150 to 200 TCR beta chains were listed by the study as associated with cytomegalovirus. The validation cohort had no HLA typing available for a later analysis, so co-occurrence within that cohort was assessed over all 130 or so repertoires. Subsequent analysis determined that TCRs grouped into clusters in the first cohort also showed a tendency toward co-occurrence across the 90 to 150 validation repertoires, and about 93% of cluster scores exceeded 0. Most TCR sequences were seen in very few donors, while some public TCRs were found in many individuals. The authors suggested that the approach could potentially be generalized to other disease states and immunological phenotypes. In vitro tests confirmed that a few of the cytomegalovirus-associated TCR beta chains recognize cytomegalovirus antigens.

Turning to this clone: Its antigen is not yet known. Base qualities are not at hand, and no much larger clone is one base apart. The sample holds other DNA sequences that translate to the same CDR3.

The donors belonged to the validation cohort of under 150 subjects, which was separate from the roughly 670-subject first cohort. V is cut by 3 bases and J by 4 bases, and the space between the germline ends is 10 bases. Taken from the germline V gene, the CDR1 and CDR2 loops are LGHNA and YSLEER. The CDR3 spans 13 residues, from the cysteine through the phenylalanine. The kept DNA is CDR3 alone, 39 bases in frame from the first base. The receptor was isolated from a man between 18 and 29 years old in good health and CMV-seropositive. The receptor chain draws on TRBV4-3 and TRBJ2-7, and TRBD1 may be the D gene, going by 6 matching bases. The specimen was PBMCs. The CDR3 has the sequence CASSQGTSYEQYF. The nucleotide sequence reads TGCGCCAGCAGCCAGGGGACATCGTACGAGCAGTACTTC.